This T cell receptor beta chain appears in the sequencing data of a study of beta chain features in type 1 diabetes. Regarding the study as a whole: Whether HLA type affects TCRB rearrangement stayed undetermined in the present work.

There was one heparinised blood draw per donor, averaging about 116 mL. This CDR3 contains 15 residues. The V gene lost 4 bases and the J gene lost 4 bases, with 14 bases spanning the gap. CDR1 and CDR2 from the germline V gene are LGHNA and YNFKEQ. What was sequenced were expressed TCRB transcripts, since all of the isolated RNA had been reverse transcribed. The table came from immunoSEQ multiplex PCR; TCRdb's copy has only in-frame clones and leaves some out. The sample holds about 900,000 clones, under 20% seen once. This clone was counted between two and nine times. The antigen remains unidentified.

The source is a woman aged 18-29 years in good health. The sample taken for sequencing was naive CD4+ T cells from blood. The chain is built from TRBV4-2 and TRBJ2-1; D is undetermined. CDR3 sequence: CASSPVSTFYNEQFF. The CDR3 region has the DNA TGTGCCAGCAGCCCCGTATCTACATTTTACAATGAGCAGTTCTTC.